This T cell receptor (beta chain) derives from a study of cytomegalovirus exposure and HLA in healthy donors (dated by TCRdb to 2015 to 2018). Some background on the complete study: An earlier analysis of more than 550 of the donors reported approximately 280 Gb of sequence data and approximately 120 million unique TCR beta sequences obtained from about 180 million T cells. An early release covering 550 to 700 HLA-typed donors comprised approximately 300 gigabases of sequencing data and 85 million or so unique TCR sequences. Of the 300 to 500 genotyped donors, 65% to 90% were placed in the genetic ancestry cluster associated with self-reported Caucasian donors. The aim of the study was to test whether cataloging public T cell receptors could identify signatures of past pathogen exposure. The study profiled the T cell repertoires of hundreds of subjects by immunosequencing and related them to cytomegalovirus serostatus. Along with the approximately 650-subject first cohort, a separate validation cohort of around 110 different subjects was used. The study combined high-throughput TCR immunosequencing, statistical association of individual TCRs with disease status, and machine learning to predict cytomegalovirus infection status. In a later analysis, previously published TCR beta repertoires from several hundred donors were re-analyzed and high-resolution HLA genotyping was added so that TCR occurrence patterns could be studied. In the later analysis, no new phenotypic data were used to find candidate immune exposures; instead, reliance was placed on TCR beta sequences and their occurrence across donors. An earlier analysis of roughly 600 of the donors used high-throughput TCR beta sequencing to judge whether each TCR beta V gene segment behaved as functional or pseudogenic. Donor age, sex, ethnicity and CMV serostatus were compiled alongside the repertoire data. A later genetic analysis used genome-wide SNP genotypes for about 60% of the roughly 700 donors, treating that subset as a discovery cohort. Every repertoire in the discovery cohort had been generated on one and the same sequencing platform. HLA typing included class I and class II loci at four-digit resolution. The number of typed donors differed by locus: about 629-630 for A, B, C, DRB1 and DQB1; 500 to 550 for DQA1; 600 to 610 for DPA1; and around 490 for DPB1. Roughly 5 DR-DQ haplotypes were handled as single units for association and clustering because linkage in the cohort was strong. On average, around 230,000 unique TCR beta nucleotide sequences were sequenced per donor among a few hundred genotyped donors of the cohort, with roughly 19% of those sequences being non-productive.

Trimming removed 3 bases from V and 5 bases from J, leaving 10 bases between the germline ends. From a lookup of the germline V gene, CDR1 and CDR2 are SGHTA and FQGNSA. Including the terminal cysteine and phenylalanine, the CDR3 comprises 13 residues. Only the CDR3 region is kept as DNA, spanning 39 bases read in frame from base 1. In total, approximately 690 healthy bone marrow donors made up the cohort. At the time of sampling, every cohort member was nominally healthy, though immune exposures that went unrecorded were likely present. The donor tested CMV seronegative, placing the donor among the roughly 350 seronegative members of the cohort. A peripheral blood sample was collected from each donor, and TCR beta sequencing was performed on peripheral blood mononuclear cells. The Qiagen DNeasy Blood Extraction Kit was used to extract genomic DNA from the blood cell samples. Library preparation employed the immunoSEQ multiplex PCR assay. For the multiplex PCR, a mixture combining 60 forward primers for TCR Vbeta segments and 13 reverse primers for TCR Jbeta segments was used. A multiplex PCR assay on genomic DNA amplified the CDR3 region of rearranged TCR beta genes. Amplified TCR beta libraries were sequenced as 87-base-pair reads on the Illumina HiSeq System. In the source study's methods: Across the 666 repertoires, a later analysis counted 60 million to 90 million unique TCR beta chains, roughly 11 million of which were shared by at least two donors. To remove PCR and sequencing errors, raw reads were error-corrected and collapsed into unique sequences using a nearest-neighbor algorithm that merged closely related sequences. To assign V, D and J gene segments, CDR3 sequences were aligned to IMGT reference sequences. For a sequence to be retained, a match of at least six nucleotides to both a V gene segment and a J gene segment was required. A rearrangement counted as productive if the CDR3 had no stop codons and remained in frame with V and J, and every other rearrangement counted as non-productive. Following IMGT convention, CDR3 was defined as the stretch from the second conserved V-encoded cysteine up to the conserved J-encoded phenylalanine. Sequences without an unambiguous match to a single V gene segment were excluded from the earlier analysis of about 600 of the donors. In an earlier analysis of a few hundred of the donors, a V segment was called functional when productive rearrangements were above 56.7%, and segregating when the standard deviation between donors exceeded 5%. A statistical classification framework was built to diagnose cytomegalovirus status from the catalog of TCR beta chain sequences. In a later analysis, V and J genes were assigned by comparing TCR nucleotide sequences against IMGT/GENE-DB human TR gene sequences. A later analysis assigned CDR3 sequences and most-parsimonious VDJ recombination scenarios with the TCRdist pipeline. In a later analysis, every TCR beta chain was defined by the combination of its CDR3 amino acid sequence and its V-gene family, and reads without a unique V-gene family were dropped. In a later analysis, fewer than 600 highly shared, low-generation-probability nucleotide sequences were removed to address suspected cross-contamination and a sequencing artifact. A later analysis calculated a clonal expansion index for each public chain from normalized within-repertoire ranks of inferred template counts. Generation probabilities in a later analysis came from a VDJ recombination model fitted to out-of-frame rearrangements, and those results were checked against IGoR. Hypergeometric tests were used in a later analysis to score TCR-TCR, TCR-HLA and TCR-CMV co-occurrence, with a repertoire-size bias correction applied to the TCR pairs. To estimate false discovery rates, a later analysis permuted the HLA or CMV assignments 20 times. In a later analysis, co-occurring TCRs were grouped using DBSCAN, with TCRdist sequence similarity added in when clustering inside HLA-allele-positive subsets. For co-occurrence clustering, repertoires with fewer than 30,000 or more than 120,000 public chains were excluded, along with 5 or 6 repertoires with anomalous nucleotide sharing. TCRdb limited this immuneACCESS table to in-frame rearrangements with V and J called. A share of clones is missing; checked studies link under half to unresolved V genes, and the rest is unexplained. The V and J calls and clone size were taken over from that table, and D and trimming were inferred from the DNA. This sample gives about 130,000 clones in total; about two thirds of them show up just once. Clones ranked in the top ten supply approximately 3.5% of the sample.

Concerning this clone: What this receptor recognizes is not known. There are no base qualities to consult, and no much larger clone falls within one base.

What the authors observed across the whole study: In the study, around 150 TCR beta chains were listed as associated with cytomegalovirus. Strong co-occurrence of HLA alleles, especially DR and DQ, made assigning TCR associations to individual alleles difficult. In an earlier analysis of more than 500 of the donors, most TCR beta V segments appeared in productive rearrangements about 87% or about 30% of the time, broadly matching IMGT annotations. Compared with equally common non-associated chains, HLA-associated TCR beta chains in a later analysis were more clonally expanded and had lower generation probabilities. At a false discovery rate of 0.05, a later analysis linked fewer than 20,000 TCR beta sequences to specific HLA alleles. Around 16 rarely observed V segments, including chromosome 9 orphons, were excluded from the earlier analysis of several hundred of the donors because counts were too low. Some IMGT-functional V segments, including TRBV6-2 and TRBV6-3, could not be told apart with the 87-base-pair reads, so those segments were excluded. Because some donors lacked HLA typing at each locus, the association tests relied only on the typed subset. The classifier was reported to diagnose cytomegalovirus status with high specificity and sensitivity in both the original cohort and the validation cohort. A later genetic analysis reported fewer N-insertions in productive TCRs among donors in an Asian-associated ancestry cluster than the 666-donor mean. Correlated functional status among segregating V segments might be attributable to linkage disequilibrium, but an unknown experimental factor could not be ruled out. Most TCR sequences were seen in very few donors, while some public TCRs were found in many individuals. The only immune exposure information available for the cohort was CMV serostatus. The authors suggested that the approach could potentially be extended to other disease states and immunological phenotypes. A later analysis reported that several top co-occurrence clusters appeared linked to parvovirus B19, influenza, CMV and Epstein-Barr virus. According to a later analysis, TCR association rates differed among HLA loci, with DRB1 alleles showing the most associated TCRs and HLA-C alleles showing the fewest. The cohort was sequenced for TCR beta chains only, and without alpha or paired-chain data the features that could be detected were limited. A later genetic analysis associated a missense DCLRE1C variant with V-gene and J-gene trimming of TCR beta chains, and an independent cohort replicated the association. In vitro tests confirmed that a few of the cytomegalovirus-associated TCR beta chains recognize cytomegalovirus antigens. Most CMV-associated TCR beta chains appeared to be HLA-restricted in a later analysis, and the HLA associations seemed to be driven largely by CMV exposure. The presence/absence analyses assumed that sequencing depth was roughly uniform across donors, and that assumption may not be true. A cluster of highly shared sequence variants was judged likely to be a technical artifact of the sequencing pipeline. A further reported finding was that TCR beta sequences accurately predicted the HLA-A and HLA-B alleles for most subjects in the first cohort.

The chain links TRBV7-2 with TRBJ1-1; possibly the D gene is TRBD1, per 5 matching bases. This clonotype was obtained from a man aged 25 to 45 in good health and CMV-seronegative. The sequenced sample was PBMCs. The nucleotide sequence is TGTGCCAGCAGCTTGCAGGGTGGGACTGAAGCTTTCTTT. Translated, it reads CASSLQGGTEAFF.